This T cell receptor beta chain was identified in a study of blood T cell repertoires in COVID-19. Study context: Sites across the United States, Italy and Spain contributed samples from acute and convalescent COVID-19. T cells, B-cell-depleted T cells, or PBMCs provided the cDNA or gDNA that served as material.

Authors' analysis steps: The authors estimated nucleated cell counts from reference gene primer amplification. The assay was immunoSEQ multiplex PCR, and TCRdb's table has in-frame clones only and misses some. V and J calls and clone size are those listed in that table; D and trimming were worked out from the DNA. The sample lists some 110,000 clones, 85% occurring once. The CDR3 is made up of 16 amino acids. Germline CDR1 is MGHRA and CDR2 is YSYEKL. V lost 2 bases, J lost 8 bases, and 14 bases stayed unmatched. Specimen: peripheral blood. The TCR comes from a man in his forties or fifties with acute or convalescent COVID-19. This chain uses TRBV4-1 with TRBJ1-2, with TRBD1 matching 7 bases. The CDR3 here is CASSQLNRGGQDGYTF. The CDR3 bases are TGCGCCAGCAGCCAATTGAACAGGGGTGGGCAAGACGGCTACACCTTC.